The 13 T cell receptor beta chains in this list originate from one sample, sequenced in a study of spatial heterogeneity in lung cancer. As for time point: sample taken at primary tumor resection. Material for sequencing was whole RNA from tumor, nontumor lung or frozen PBMC, left unsorted. Using its own MiXCR run on the 5' RACE reads, TCRdb lists one record per CDR3 protein. The repertoire holds roughly 75,000 distinct CDR3 sequences, with about 14% as singletons. Sequenced here: PBMCs, sampled at surgery. Receptors were obtained from a male donor with early-stage non-small cell lung cancer.

The table lists this clonotype with a few counts. This chain links TRBV29-1 with TRBJ1-3; D is unresolved. Trimming stripped 4 bases from V and 0 bases from J, with 7 bases between. The CDR3 extends over 13 amino acids. Per the germline V gene, CDR1 is SQVTM and CDR2 is ANQGSEA. The CDR3 is CSVGVGSGNTIYF. In nucleotides, the CDR3 is TGCAGCGTTGGGGTGGGCTCTGGAAACACCATATATTTT.

The chain has TRBV27 and TRBJ1-4; 10 bases align to TRBD1. The germline gives CDR1 MNHEY, CDR2 SMNVEV (reference sequence). The CDR3 is 15 residues long. Trimming at V came to 5 bases and at J to 6 bases, leaving 6 bases not matched to a gene. CDR3 DNA sequence: TGTGCCAGCAGTCCCCAAGGGACAGGGGATGAAAAACTGTTTTTT. It translates to CASSPQGTGDEKLFF.

This clonotype was seen a handful of times. The chain employs TRBV5-1 and TRBJ2-2, with 10 bases that match TRBD2. The CDR3 runs to 16 residues. Germline V gives CDR1 SGHRS, CDR2 YFSETQ. After removal of 2 bases from V and 4 bases from J, the junction contained 5 bases not matched to a gene. CDR3 nucleotides: TGCGCCAGCAGCTTCGCTAGCGGGAGAGGCACCGGGGAGCTGTTTTTT. Residues: CASSFASGRGTGELFF.

This clonotype was recorded many times. V is TRBV6-2 or TRBV6-3 and J is TRBJ2-1, with D possibly TRBD1 on 5 matching bases. The germline V and J ends were trimmed by 2 bases and 13 bases, with 12 bases remaining between them. The CDR3 length is 12 residues. Looked up from germline, CDR1 is MNHEY and CDR2 is SVGEGT. In DNA form, the CDR3 reads TGTGCCAGCAGTTACGAAGGGGCGCAACAGTTCTTC. Amino acid sequence: CASSYEGAQQFF.

The genes are TRBV7-9 and TRBJ1-5; D is unresolved. Germline CDR1 is SEHNR and CDR2 is FQNEAQ (reference sequence). The CDR3 contains 14 residues. V was trimmed by 8 bases and J by 2 bases, leaving 13 bases between them. The CDR3 DNA follows: TGTGCCAGCGGCGACCCTGGGGGCAATCAGCCCCAGCATTTT. Amino acid sequence: CASGDPGGNQPQHF.

The gene calls are TRBV5-1 and TRBJ1-1; no reliable D call. The CDR3 is 16 amino acids. Germline V gene data show CDR1 as SGHRS and CDR2 as YFSETQ. The germline V and J ends were trimmed by 6 bases and 0 bases, with 18 bases remaining between them. The CDR3 DNA reads as TGCGCCAGCAAGCTAGCGGCAGCGAACTTGAACACTGAAGCTTTCTTT. Translating gives CASKLAAANLNTEAFF. Filled out from reference TRBV5-1 and TRBJ1-1, the complete variable domain reads KAGVTQTPRYLIKTRGQQVTLSCSPISGHRSVSWYQQTPGQGLQFLFEYFSETQRNKGNFPGRFSGRQFSNSRSEMNVSTLELGDSALYLCASKLAAANLNTEAFFGQGTRLTVV.

To note about this clonotype: A far larger clone differs by one base, so this is likely a read error. V and J are TRBV29-1 and TRBJ1-1; tentatively, D is TRBD1 (5 bases). Trimming cost V 8 bases and J 1 base, with 8 bases left between them. This CDR3 contains 11 residues. Germline V gene lookup returns CDR1 SQVTM and CDR2 ANQGSEA. The chain's CDR3 is CSTQENTEAFF. CDR3 DNA sequence: TGCAGCACACAGGAGAACACTGAAGCTTTCTTT.

This clonotype was counted a few times. V usage is TRBV9 and J usage is TRBJ2-7; D possibly corresponds to TRBD2 (6 bases). Germline assignment: CDR1 SGDLS and CDR2 YYNGEE. This CDR3 spans 15 amino acids. The V end lost 1 base, the J end lost 1 base, and 12 bases lay between the germline ends. The CDR3 coding sequence is TGTGCCAGCAGCGTATCATTGGGACTTTCCTACGAGCAGTACTTC. Encoded protein: CASSVSLGLSYEQYF.

The J gene is TRBJ1-2, the V gene TRBV7-9; D uncertain. The CDR3 runs to 14 residues. CDR1 SEHNR and CDR2 FQNEAQ come from the germline V gene (reference sequence). Between the trimmed V and J ends, which lost 1 base and 1 base, there was a span of 7 bases. The CDR3 is CASSLEAGNYGYTF. The CDR3 coding sequence is TGTGCCAGCAGCTTAGAGGCGGGTAACTATGGCTACACCTTC.

This clonotype was seen repeatedly, ten times or more. The chain employs TRBV3-1 and TRBJ1-3; D is ambiguous. The V end lost 4 bases, the J end lost 0 bases, and 10 bases lay between the germline ends. The CDR3 contains 15 residues. Germline lookup yields CDR1 LGHDT and CDR2 YNNKEL (reference sequence). CDR3 in amino acids: CASSLLADSGNTIYF. CDR3 coding DNA: TGTGCCAGCAGCCTACTAGCGGACTCTGGAAACACCATATATTTT.

V is TRBV11-2 and J is TRBJ2-7, with 10 bases that match TRBD2. Germline V gene data show CDR1 as SGHAT and CDR2 as FQNNGV. Germline trimming cut 3 bases from V and 2 bases from J; bases unmatched to any gene: 4. This CDR3 has 15 amino acids. DNA of the CDR3: TGTGCCAGCAGCTTTGCTAGCGGGGGAGCCTACGAGCAGTACTTC. Translation: CASSFASGGAYEQYF. The full variable domain, its missing parts supplied by reference TRBV11-2 and TRBJ2-7, is EAGVAQSPRYKIIEKRQSVAFWCNPISGHATLYWYQQILGQGPKLLIQFQNNGVVDDSQLPKDRFSAERLKGVDSTLKIQPAKLEDSAVYLCASSFASGGAYEQYFGPGTRLTVT.

The chain recombines TRBV4-1 with TRBJ1-4; possible D gene TRBD1, 6 bases. CDR3 size: 15 residues. Trimming took off 0 bases at V and 8 bases at J, with 13 bases between the two ends. From germline, CDR1 is MGHRA and CDR2 YSYEKL. Written as DNA, the CDR3 is TGCGCCAGCAGCCAAGAGGGGCAGGGGAACGAAAAACTGTTTTTT. Its translation is CASSQEGQGNEKLFF.

This clonotype was observed a handful of times. This chain links TRBV7-3 with TRBJ1-1, with D uncertain. This CDR3 comprises 14 residues. Germline-derived CDR1 and CDR2 are SGHTA and FQGTGA. The germline V and J ends were trimmed by 0 bases and 2 bases, with 7 bases remaining between them. CDR3 residues: CASSLTPSNTEAFF. In DNA, the CDR3 is TGTGCCAGCAGCTTAACGCCTTCCAACACTGAAGCTTTCTTT.